Following are 5 T cell receptor beta chains from one sample sequenced in a study of T cell changes during pregnancy in multiple sclerosis. Produced via immunoSEQ multiplex PCR; TCRdb's table is partial and in-frame only. The sample has approximately 74,000 clones, roughly nine tenths seen once; the top ten hold approximately 3.4%. The sample in question was peripheral blood, obtained before pregnancy. Every receptor here comes from a female donor with multiple sclerosis, enrolled in a pregnancy study.

This chain uses TRBV29-1 with TRBJ1-2, with D maybe TRBD1 (6 bases). The CDR3 sequence is 11 residues long. Germline V gene data show CDR1 as SQVTM and CDR2 as ANQGSEA. V lost 6 bases and J lost 4, with 9 bases in between. The CDR3 is CSVGQLYGYTF. The CDR3 bases are TGCAGCGTCGGACAGCTCTATGGCTACACCTTC.

The chain is built from TRBV2 and TRBJ1-3; D not certain. The V gene's germline CDR1 is SNHLY and CDR2 FYNNEI. Trimming removed 10 bases at V and 3 bases at J, with 19 bases between. The CDR3 spans 15 residues. DNA for the CDR3: TGTGCCACCACGAGGGCCGGACTGAGTGGAAACACCATATATTTT. Translated: CATTRAGLSGNTIYF.

The chain employs TRBV18 and TRBJ1-5; the match to TRBD1 covers 8 bases. The V gene's germline CDR1 is KGHSH and CDR2 LQKENI. The CDR3 contains 17 residues. V trimming: 3 bases; J trimming: 0 bases; junction bases outside the gene matches: 7. The CDR3 sequence is CASSPRGQGYSNQPQHF. CDR3 sequence (DNA): TGTGCCAGCTCACCGAGAGGACAGGGCTATAGCAATCAGCCCCAGCATTTT.

The chain has TRBV9 and TRBJ2-1; TRBD2 might be the D (7 bases). This CDR3 spans 14 amino acids. V was shortened by 1 base and J by 8 bases, with 13 bases between the two germline ends. Germline CDR1 and CDR2: SGDLS and YYNGEE. In DNA form, the CDR3 reads TGTGCCAGCAGCGTAATGGGGGGGGGCGATGAGCAGTTCTTC. Its protein is CASSVMGGGDEQFF.

The chain is built from TRBV25-1 and TRBJ1-2; D possibly corresponds to TRBD1 (5 bases). V was clipped by 3 bases and J by 2 bases, with 10 bases between them. Germline V lookup: CDR1 MGHDK, CDR2 SYGVNS. CDR3 length equals 14 residues. CDR3 sequence reads: CASSDPGSNYGYTF. The CDR3 DNA reads as TGTGCCAGCAGTGACCCAGGGTCGAACTATGGCTACACCTTC.